A single sample gave rise to the 30 T cell receptor beta chains below, sequenced in a study of T cells in Graves' hyperthyroidism and ophthalmopathy. RNA transcripts were the template for amplifying TCR beta CDR3 regions. HTBI primers were the set used in a first-round RT-PCR of the TCR CDR3. MiXCR, run by TCRdb on the multiplex PCR reads, gives a single entry per CDR3 protein. Among over 90,000 distinct CDR3 sequences listed, approximately 50% were seen once. The specimen sequenced was blood. These TCRs come from a man aged 35 to 55 with Graves' hyperthyroidism.

This clonotype occurred many times. The chain's CDR3 is CAISEGRKNTEAFF. As DNA, the CDR3 is TGTGCCATCAGTGAGGGGCGGAAGAACACTGAAGCTTTCTTT. The J gene is TRBJ1-1, the V gene TRBV10-3; D remains unclear. Germline V gene lookup returns CDR1 ENHRY and CDR2 SYGVKD. The V and J ends lost 2 bases and 1 base respectively, with 8 bases between them. CDR3 length: 14 residues.

V usage is TRBV24-1 and J usage is TRBJ2-7; possibly TRBD1 for D (5 bases). The CDR3 has 17 residues. Germline V gives CDR1 KGHDR, CDR2 SFDVKD. V lost 0 bases to trimming and J lost 1 base, with 15 bases between them. This chain's CDR3 is CATSDLKMAGLSYEQYF. The CDR3, as DNA: TGTGCCACCAGTGATTTGAAAATGGCAGGGCTTTCCTACGAGCAGTACTTC.

V usage is TRBV5-6 and J usage is TRBJ2-5, with D possibly TRBD2 on 6 matching bases. The length of the CDR3 is 14 residues. Deletions cut 2 bases from V and 4 bases from J, with 12 bases between. Germline loops: CDR1 SGHDT, CDR2 YYEEEE. This CDR3 is CASSFGGVGETQYF. In DNA, the CDR3 is TGTGCCAGCAGCTTTGGAGGGGTAGGAGAGACCCAGTACTTC.

This clonotype occurred many times. The V call is TRBV7-9, the J call TRBJ2-7; TRBD1 aligns across 7 bases. Germline assignment: CDR1 SEHNR and CDR2 FQNEAQ (reference sequence). Trimming took 5 bases from V and 2 from J; bases not matched to a gene: 18. This CDR3 spans 18 amino acids. The CDR3 nucleotides read TGTGCCAGCAGCCCAAAGACAGGGAATAGCCGTCGTCCCTACGAGCAGTACTTC. It encodes CASSPKTGNSRRPYEQYF.

The chain combines TRBV7-9 with TRBJ1-3; D remains unclear. Per germline, CDR1 SEHNR and CDR2 FQNEAQ (reference sequence). V was pared by 1 base and J by 0 bases, with 4 bases between. The CDR3 extends over 14 amino acids. DNA of the CDR3: TGTGCCAGCAGCTTAGGGGACTCTGGAAACACCATATATTTT. Translation: CASSLGDSGNTIYF.

This clonotype appeared a few times. V gene TRBV3-1 combines with J gene TRBJ2-2, with unresolved D. This CDR3 has 13 residues. The V gene's germline CDR1 is LGHDT and CDR2 YNNKEL (reference sequence). Trimming took 0 bases from V and 7 from J, leaving 6 bases between them. The CDR3 spells CASSQEGVGELFF. CDR3 nucleotide sequence: TGTGCCAGCAGCCAAGAGGGCGTCGGGGAGCTGTTTTTT.

This clonotype was observed at least ten times. DNA of the CDR3: TGTGCCAGCAGCCCTGTGGGCTCTAGCGGGAGTTACAATGAGCAGTTCTTC. It encodes CASSPVGSSGSYNEQFF. V is TRBV7-2 and J is TRBJ2-1; 10 bases line up with TRBD2. In germline, CDR1 is SGHTA, CDR2 FQGNSA. J gave up 4 bases and V 5 bases, and 11 bases lay outside the gene matches. The CDR3 is 17 amino acids.

This clonotype was seen repeatedly, ten times or more. The chain links TRBV19 to TRBJ1-6, with 9 bases matching TRBD1. The germline V gene has CDR1 LNHDA and CDR2 SQIVND (reference sequence). The CDR3 totals 17 residues. J gave up 2 bases and V 9 bases, and 11 bases lay outside the gene matches. CDR3 nucleotide sequence: TGTGCCAGCAGCCTCACAGGGGGCGCAACCTATAATTCACCCCTCCACTTT. Its translation is CASSLTGGATYNSPLHF. The complete variable domain, with remaining parts taken from reference TRBV19 and TRBJ1-6, reads DGGITQSPKYLFRKEGQNVTLSCEQNLNHDAMYWYRQDPGQGLRLIYYSQIVNDFQKGDIAEGYSVSREKKESFPLTVTSAQKNPTAFYLCASSLTGGATYNSPLHFGNGTRLTVT.

DNA of the CDR3: TGTGCCAGCAGCTTGGGGCCTAGCGGGGGGCCGTACAATGAGCAGTATTTT. Residues: CASSLGPSGGPYNEQYF. The chain combines TRBV5-6 with TRBJ2-3; 11 nucleotides align to TRBD2. The CDR3 loop spans 17 amino acids. Germline CDR1 is SGHDT and CDR2 is YYEEEE. Trimming at V came to 0 bases and at J to 11 bases, leaving 14 bases not matched to a gene.

This clonotype has at least ten counts. CDR3 in DNA: TGTGCCAGCAGTTTAGGGTTAGGGTTGGGGTCCTATAATTCACCCCTCCACTTT. Residues: CASSLGLGLGSYNSPLHF. This chain joins TRBV12-3 or TRBV12-4 and TRBJ1-6, with D unclear. Trimming removed 1 base at V and 1 base at J, with 14 bases between. The CDR3 has 18 amino acids.

The V and J genes are TRBV10-3 and TRBJ1-1, with 9 bases that match TRBD1. V was pared by 6 bases and J by 2 bases, with 4 bases of the junction left unmatched. Germline V gives CDR1 ENHRY, CDR2 SYGVKD. This CDR3 has 14 amino acids. CDR3 in amino acids: CAISLTGGNTEAFF. As DNA, the CDR3 is TGTGCCATCAGCTTGACAGGGGGTAACACTGAAGCTTTCTTT.

The chain recombines TRBV2 with TRBJ2-7; possible D gene TRBD2, 5 bases. From germline, CDR1 is SNHLY and CDR2 FYNNEI. V gave up 3 bases and J gave up 2 bases, with 11 bases separating them. The CDR3 has 14 amino acids. The CDR3 region has the DNA TGTGCCAGCAGTGATAGCGCCTCTACCTACGAGCAGTACTTC. Translating gives CASSDSASTYEQYF.

The chain links TRBV10-1 to TRBJ2-7; 7 bases align to TRBD2. Germline V gene sequence: CDR1 WNHNN, CDR2 SYGVQD (reference sequence). Losses at the gene ends were 7 bases for V and 4 bases for J; bases not matched to a gene: 10. This CDR3 is built from 14 residues. The CDR3 DNA sequence: TGCGCCAGCATAAGAGGACTAGTTTGGTACGAGCAGTACTTC. It specifies CASIRGLVWYEQYF.

This rearrangement joins TRBV6-1 to TRBJ1-6, with D uncertain. The CDR3 loop spans 13 amino acids. V gave up 6 bases and J gave up 7 bases, with 10 bases separating them. From germline, CDR1 is MNHNS and CDR2 SASEGT. The CDR3 loop reads CASRLGFNSPLHF. CDR3 DNA: TGTGCCAGCAGATTGGGCTTCAATTCACCCCTCCACTTT.

The chain is built from TRBV2 and TRBJ2-5; TRBD2 agrees at 7 bases. CDR3 size: 14 residues. V dropped 4 bases and J dropped 4; count of bases not matched to a gene: 6. From germline, CDR1 is SNHLY and CDR2 FYNNEI. DNA of the CDR3: TGTGCCAGCAGTGCCTTCAGGGAGGGAGAGACCCAGTACTTC. It codes for CASSAFREGETQYF.

This chain connects TRBV15 to TRBJ2-6, with D possibly being TRBD1 (5 bases). V was pared by 3 bases and J by 2 bases, with 11 bases between. Germline V CDR1 and CDR2: LNHNV, YYDKDF (reference sequence). The CDR3 has 16 residues. This chain's CDR3 is CATSSAQGTGANVLTF. CDR3 coding DNA: TGTGCCACCAGCAGCGCGCAGGGTACTGGGGCCAACGTCCTGACTTTC.

The sample holds many counts of this clonotype. This chain connects TRBV12-3 or TRBV12-4 to TRBJ2-7, with no clear D. The V end lost 5 bases, the J end lost 1 base, and 9 bases lay between the germline ends. This CDR3 has 13 amino acids. DNA of the CDR3: TGTGCCAGCAGTGTTGTGGGTTCCTACGAGCAGTACTTC. It specifies CASSVVGSYEQYF.

This clonotype was observed at least ten times. This chain connects TRBV12-3 or TRBV12-4 to TRBJ1-5; 8 bases align to TRBD1. The CDR3 is 14 residues long. The V and J ends lost 6 bases and 2 bases, in that order; junction bases with no gene match: 3. The CDR3 DNA follows: TGTGCCAGCAGCTACAGGGGGGGCAATCAGCCCCAGCATTTT. Its translation is CASSYRGGNQPQHF.

This chain joins TRBV7-2 and TRBJ2-7; D uncertain. Trimming left V 5 bases short and J 5 bases short, with 16 bases between. From germline, CDR1 is SGHTA and CDR2 FQGNSA. The CDR3 is made up of 14 amino acids. The CDR3 bases are TGTGCCAGCAGCCAAGTGGGTAAGGACCACGAGCAGTACTTC. This translates into CASSQVGKDHEQYF.

This clonotype was observed at least ten times. The V call is TRBV7-8, the J call TRBJ2-1, with D unclear. This CDR3 region has 11 residues. CDR1 is SGHVS, CDR2 FQNEAQ, per germline. The ends were cut back, 5 bases at V and 5 bases at J, with 4 bases in the middle. In DNA form, the CDR3 reads TGTGCCAGCAGCGTGGACAATGAGCAGTTCTTC. Translated, it gives CASSVDNEQFF.

The chain has TRBV7-3 and TRBJ2-7, with 11 bases matching TRBD1. V was pared by 5 bases and J by 7 bases, with 16 bases of the junction left unmatched. The CDR3 loop spans 17 amino acids. Germline V CDR1 and CDR2: SGHTA, FQGTGA. The CDR3 protein is CASSALGGGGTGGEQYF. CDR3 DNA: TGTGCCAGCAGCGCACTGGGCGGGGGGGGGACAGGGGGAGAGCAGTACTTC.

A note on this clonotype: Since no conserved phenylalanine or tryptophan closes the CDR3, a read error is the likely cause. This rearrangement joins TRBV9 to TRBJ1-6; D is ambiguous. Per the germline V gene, CDR1 is SGDLS and CDR2 is YYNGEE. Trimming took 4 bases from V and 5 from J, leaving 10 bases between them. This CDR3 is 14 amino acids long. CDR3 nucleotides: TGTGCCAGCAGCTTGGTTGAGGATAATTCACCCCTCCACTCT. This codes for CASSLVEDNSPLHS.

This clonotype came up many times. The rearrangement links TRBV6-5 to TRBJ2-1; D perhaps matches TRBD1 (6 bases). The CDR3 loop spans 14 amino acids. CDR1 is MNHEY, CDR2 SVGAGI, per germline. Trimming removed 5 bases from V and 10 bases from J, with 18 bases in between. CDR3 bases: TGTGCCAGCAGTCCCTCGGACAGTATTGACGAGCAGTTCTTC. It specifies CASSPSDSIDEQFF.

The chain links TRBV19 to TRBJ2-1; 9 bases align to TRBD2. The CDR3 is 18 residues long. Germline V gives CDR1 LNHDA, CDR2 SQIVND (reference sequence). V lost 6 bases to trimming and J lost 0 bases; unmatched junction nucleotides: 12. The CDR3 bases are TGTGCCAGTAGGGGGCGTAGCGGGAGAGGGAGCTCCTACAATGAGCAGTTCTTC. The encoded protein is CASRGRSGRGSSYNEQFF.

On this clonotype itself: With a much larger clone just one base away, this may be a read error. This chain connects TRBV6-2 or TRBV6-3 to TRBJ2-7; no definite D call. Per the germline V gene, CDR1 is MNHEY and CDR2 is SVGEGT. The CDR3 runs 12 residues. CDR3 loop: CDSSYGAYEQYF. The CDR3 region has the DNA TGTGACAGCAGTTATGGGGCCTACGAGCAGTACTTC.

This clonotype was seen a few times. V is TRBV6-5 and J is TRBJ2-2; D ambiguous. Trimming cost V 8 bases and J 4 bases, with 17 bases left between them. Germline V gene data show CDR1 as MNHEY and CDR2 as SVGAGI. CDR3 length: 15 amino acids. For the CDR3, the DNA is TGTGCCAGCCGTAGCTTACCCCTGGGCACCGGGGAGCTGTTTTTT. Amino acids: CASRSLPLGTGELFF.

Many counts were recorded for this clonotype. The chain couples TRBV15 to TRBJ2-7; the D gene is possibly TRBD2 (6 bases). This CDR3 is built from 14 residues. The V gene's germline CDR1 is LNHNV and CDR2 YYDKDF (reference sequence). V lost 1 base and J 2 bases, leaving 9 bases between the germline ends. The CDR3 sequence is CATSRARRAYEQYF. The CDR3 nucleotides are TGTGCCACCAGCAGAGCTCGGAGGGCCTACGAGCAGTACTTC.

The table lists this clonotype with many counts. The genes are TRBV7-9 and TRBJ2-7; 7 nucleotides agree with TRBD1. Losses at the gene ends were 1 base for V and 2 bases for J; bases not matched to a gene: 8. The CDR3 has 16 amino acids. Germline V gives CDR1 SEHNR, CDR2 FQNEAQ (reference sequence). CDR3 bases: TGTGCCAGCAGCTTAGGCTTGGGACAGAGAGCCTACGAGCAGTACTTC. It encodes CASSLGLGQRAYEQYF. Looking up the rest from reference TRBV7-9 and TRBJ2-7 gives the full variable domain: DTGVSQNPRHKITKRGQNVTFRCDPISEHNRLYWYRQTLGQGPEFLTYFQNEAQLEKSRLLSDRFSAERPKGSFSTLEIQRTEQGDSAMYLCASSLGLGQRAYEQYFGPGTRLTVT.

This clonotype appeared a few times. J is TRBJ1-4 and V is TRBV4-2, with unresolved D. V shed 0 bases and J shed 1 base, with 9 bases lying between them. The length of the CDR3 is 16 residues. CDR1 and CDR2 (germline): LGHNA, YNFKEQ. The CDR3 region is CASSQERALTNEKLFF. For the CDR3, the DNA is TGTGCCAGCAGCCAAGAGAGAGCCCTAACTAATGAAAAACTGTTTTTT.

Worth noting for this clonotype: One junction end disagrees with the germline gene, perhaps due to a read error. This chain uses TRBV2 with TRBJ2-3; no clear D gene. Germline V gene lookup returns CDR1 SNHLY and CDR2 FYNNEI. This CDR3 is 11 amino acids long. CDR3 DNA: TGTGCCAGCGCTGGGCCAGATACGCAGTATTTC. Translation gives CASAGPDTQYF.